Given below is one TCR beta chain in context. Which cohort a participant joined came from the clinical history participants gave. Cohort 3 donors were reported recovered after two negative PCRs, clearance, or symptom resolution. Under the authors' procedure: Reference gene primer amplification in the assay estimated nucleated cell counts. The method was immunoSEQ multiplex PCR; TCRdb's version includes in-frame clones alone and lacks a portion of them. Clone size and V and J calls were adopted from that table, with D and trimming inferred from the DNA. The table lists 200,000 or so clones, roughly four fifths of them singletons. This CDR3 comprises 13 residues. Trimming cost V 5 bases and J 6 bases, with 11 bases left between them. Germline CDR1 SGHVS, CDR2 FQNEAQ. The data were taken from a study of blood T cell repertoires in COVID-19. Study overall: Acute-phase and convalescent COVID-19 samples originated in the United States, Italy and Spain.

The chain employs TRBV7-8 and TRBJ1-5; D is ambiguous. The sequence came from a man aged 35 to 55 who had recovered from COVID-19. The specimen was PBMCs or T cells enriched from blood (not recorded which). CDR3 residues: CASSEISGQPQHF. The DNA for the CDR3 is TGTGCCAGCAGCGAAATTTCAGGTCAGCCCCAGCATTTT.